This entry concerns a single T cell receptor beta chain. Its antigen remains unknown. This sample was taken from a study of cytomegalovirus exposure and HLA in healthy donors. Study background: Drawn from HLA-typed donors, tens of millions of unique TCRs were held in an early data release.

This CDR3 has 15 amino acids. Germline-derived CDR1 and CDR2 are KGHSH and LQKENI. Losses at the gene ends were 4 bases for V and 5 bases for J; bases not matched to a gene: 10. Study-wide points: In a later analysis, a missense DCLRE1C variant was linked to TCR beta V- and J-gene trimming.

The PCR ran on 60 Vbeta and 13 Jbeta primers. Clones were read by immunoSEQ multiplex PCR, and TCRdb kept only the in-frame ones, dropping some. The table records about 180,000 clones, over 80% of them present only once. This TCR derives from a man aged 40-50 years in good health and CMV-seronegative. Material for sequencing was PBMCs. This sequence joins TRBV18 and TRBJ2-5; TRBD1 agrees at 7 bases. The CDR3 nucleotides are TGTGCCAGCTCACAACCGGACAGGTCATCCGAGACCCAGTACTTC. Translation gives CASSQPDRSSETQYF.